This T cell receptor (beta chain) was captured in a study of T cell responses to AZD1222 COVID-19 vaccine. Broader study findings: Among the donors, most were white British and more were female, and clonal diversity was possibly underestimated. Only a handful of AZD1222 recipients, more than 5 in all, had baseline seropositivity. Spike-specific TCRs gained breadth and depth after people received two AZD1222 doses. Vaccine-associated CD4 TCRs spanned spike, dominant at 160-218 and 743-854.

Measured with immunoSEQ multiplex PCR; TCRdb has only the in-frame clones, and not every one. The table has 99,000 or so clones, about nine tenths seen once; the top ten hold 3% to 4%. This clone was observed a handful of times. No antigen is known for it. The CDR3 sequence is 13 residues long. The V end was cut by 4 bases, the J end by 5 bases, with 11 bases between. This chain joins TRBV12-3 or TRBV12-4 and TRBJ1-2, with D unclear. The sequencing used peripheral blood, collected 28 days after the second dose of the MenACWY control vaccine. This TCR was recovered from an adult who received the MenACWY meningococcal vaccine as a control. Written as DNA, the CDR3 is TGTGCCAGCAGTTCTATGAGCTCTTATGGCTACACCTTC. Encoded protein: CASSSMSSYGYTF.